The clone carrying this T cell receptor beta chain was recorded at least ten times. The data stem from a study of human T cells and chemical hapten exposure. Noted time point: patch test 3, about 24 weeks after DPC sensitization. Described treatment: therapeutic diphenylcyclopropenone sensitization with weekly scalp DPC. It was unfractionated whole blood from which total RNA was extracted. The J segment lost 9 bases and the V segment lost 5 bases, leaving 12 bases of the junction unmatched. This CDR3 is built from 16 residues. TCRdb re-analysed the RACE reads in MiXCR, keeping a single row per CDR3 protein. The repertoire holds 30,000 to 40,000 distinct CDR3 sequences, with over 7.5% as singletons.

Sample: whole blood, taken in connection with sensitization to the hapten diphenylcyclopropenone (DPC). The receptor's source is a man aged 45 to 65 with alopecia areata. Some clones in this sample may be carry-over from other donors' samples. The V and J genes are TRBV12-3 or TRBV12-4 and TRBJ2-1; TRBD1 aligns across 11 bases. The CDR3 spells CASSTKPGTGGVEQFF. In nucleotides, the CDR3 is TGTGCCAGCAGTACGAAGCCCGGGACAGGGGGAGTTGAGCAGTTCTTC.